A single sample gave rise to the 23 T cell receptor beta chains below, sequenced in a study of CD8+CD57+ T cells in acquired aplastic anemia. Sequencing was done on patients that had shown CD8+CD57+ cell expansion by flow cytometry. Profiles of TCR beta VDJ and CDR3 were generated from a genomic DNA template. TCRdb reprocessed the reads with MiXCR, giving one entry per CDR3 protein. The sample records more than 95,000 distinct CDR3 sequences, nearly 40% being singletons. Sequenced input: sorted CD4+, CD8+, or CD8+CD57+ T cells (not recorded which) from PBMCs. Receptors were obtained from a human donor with aplastic anemia.

This clonotype was picked up a small number of times. Being one base from a much bigger clone, this may be a read error. The chain couples TRBV19 to TRBJ2-3; 9 bases agree with TRBD2. The CDR3 spans 16 residues. V lost 5 bases to trimming and J lost 3 bases; unmatched junction nucleotides: 9. CDR1 and CDR2 (germline): LNHDA, SQIVND (reference sequence). This CDR3 reads CASSPLAGAGTDTQYF. The CDR3 DNA sequence: TGTGCCAGTAGTCCTTTAGCGGGGGCCGGGACAGATACGCAGTATTTT.

In the case of this clonotype: This could be a read error, since a much larger clone is one nucleotide away. The rearrangement links TRBV2 to TRBJ2-6, with 7 bases aligning to TRBD1. CDR1 is SNHLY and CDR2 is FYNNEI in the germline V gene. CDR3 length: 15 residues. Here the CDR3 reads CASSRDSSAANVLTF. In DNA, the CDR3 is TGTGCCAGCAGTCGGGACAGCTCTGCGGCCAACGTCCTGACTTTC.

This clonotype was observed a handful of times. This chain connects TRBV27 to TRBJ2-1, with a possible D match to TRBD2 (5 bases). Trimming shortened V by 2 bases and J by 8 bases, and 10 bases separated the two germline ends. This CDR3 region has 13 residues. Germline V gene sequence: CDR1 MNHEY, CDR2 SMNVEV (reference sequence). For the CDR3, the DNA is TGTGCCAGCAGTTTAGGTCCGCGGGATGAGCAGTTCTTC. Its protein product is CASSLGPRDEQFF.

The V and J genes are TRBV12-3 or TRBV12-4 and TRBJ1-3, with D unresolved. The length of the CDR3 is 13 residues. Trimming cost V 3 bases and J 2 bases, with 5 bases left between them. This CDR3 is CASSFSPGNTIYF. The CDR3 DNA sequence: TGTGCCAGCAGTTTTTCCCCTGGAAACACCATATATTTT.

This clonotype was recorded at least ten times. CDR3 DNA sequence: TGTGCCACCAGTGCCCTAGGAGGCTACACCTTC. Translated: CATSALGGYTF. J is TRBJ1-2 and V is TRBV24-1; D gene ambiguous. CDR1 and CDR2 from the germline V gene are KGHDR and SFDVKD. V lost 5 bases to trimming and J lost 8 bases, with 8 bases between them. There are 11 residues in the CDR3.

This clonotype was seen a few times. The gene calls are TRBV7-2 and TRBJ1-2, with D unclear. The CDR3 totals 13 residues. V was cut by 4 bases and J by 6 bases, with 12 bases left in between. Per the germline V gene, CDR1 is SGHTA and CDR2 is FQGNSA. As DNA, the CDR3 is TGTGCCAGCAGCTCACCCAGGTCAGATGGCTACACCTTC. Amino acid sequence: CASSSPRSDGYTF.

The rearrangement joins TRBV3-1 to TRBJ2-2, with D unclear. Per the germline V gene, CDR1 is LGHDT and CDR2 is YNNKEL (reference sequence). The CDR3 runs 14 residues. Trimming removed 1 base at V and 8 bases at J, with 11 bases between. The CDR3 DNA reads as TGTGCCAGCAGCCAAGCTGCCGCTGCAGGGGAGCTGTTTTTT. Its protein is CASSQAAAAGELFF.

The chain employs TRBV7-9 and TRBJ1-3; no clear D. CDR1 is SEHNR and CDR2 is FQNEAQ in the germline V gene (reference sequence). The V end was cut by 6 bases, the J end by 6 bases, with 6 bases between. This CDR3 is 11 amino acids long. The CDR3, as DNA: TGTGCCAGCAGAGGAACAAACACCATATATTTT. Residues: CASRGTNTIYF.

The CDR3 sequence is CASSGQGSSGNTIYF. CDR3 sequence (DNA): TGTGCCAGCAGCGGACAGGGGAGCTCTGGAAACACCATATATTTT. The V and J genes are TRBV5-5 and TRBJ1-3; 9 bases agree with TRBD1. CDR1 is SGHKS, CDR2 YYEKEE, per germline (reference sequence). This CDR3 region has 15 residues. V dropped 4 bases and J dropped 0; count of bases not matched to a gene: 2.

This clonotype was seen repeatedly, ten times or more. One end of the junction varies from germline; a read error may be responsible. This chain links TRBV6-1 with TRBJ1-3; a weak D match, TRBD1 (5 bases). CDR1 is MNHNS, CDR2 SASEGT, per germline. The CDR3 spans 14 residues. Written as DNA, the CDR3 is TGTGCCAGCAGCGAAGGGGCTCCTGGAAACACCATATATTTT. Protein sequence: CASSEGAPGNTIYF.

V usage is TRBV6-1 and J usage is TRBJ2-7; TRBD1 is a possible D gene (5 bases). The germline gives CDR1 MNHNS, CDR2 SASEGT. V was pared by 6 bases and J by 3 bases, with 12 bases between. The CDR3 has 13 amino acids. The CDR3 DNA sequence: TGTGCCAGCAGCCAGACAGATTTCTACGAGCAGTACGTC. Its translation: CASSQTDFYEQYV.

The rearrangement uses TRBV12-3 or TRBV12-4 and TRBJ1-6; D not resolved. V was clipped by 7 bases and J by 8 bases, with 12 bases between them. The CDR3 spans 13 residues. The CDR3 is CASNDGQHSPLHF. The CDR3 nucleotides are TGTGCCAGCAATGACGGCCAACATTCACCCCTCCACTTT.

This clonotype was observed at least ten times. V usage is TRBV7-2 and J usage is TRBJ1-1; no reliable D call. The V end was cut by 3 bases, the J end by 8 bases, with 10 bases between. Germline V lookup: CDR1 SGHTA, CDR2 FQGNSA. This CDR3 comprises 12 residues. DNA of the CDR3: TGTGCCAGCAGCTTCTCCTCGACAGAAGCTTTCTTT. It codes for CASSFSSTEAFF.

The table lists this clonotype with a count of one. The V and J genes are TRBV10-2 and TRBJ2-3; TRBD2 agrees at 10 bases. V trimming: 3 bases; J trimming: 2 bases; junction bases outside the gene matches: 5. Per the germline V gene, CDR1 is WSHSY and CDR2 is SAAADI. The CDR3 contains 16 residues. The CDR3 nucleotides are TGCGCCAGCAGTGACCGAGCGGGGGGGCTCACAGATACGCAGTATTTT. Its translation is CASSDRAGGLTDTQYF.

The V gene is TRBV6-5, the J gene TRBJ1-5, with 11 bases that match TRBD1. Germline values: CDR1 MNHEY, CDR2 SVGAGI. This CDR3 has 17 amino acids. V shed 4 bases, J shed 3 bases, and the junction held 8 bases outside the gene matches. The DNA for the CDR3 is TGTGCCAGCAGTTCCGGGACAGGGGGGGTCTTCAATCAGCCCCAGCATTTT. Its protein is CASSSGTGGVFNQPQHF.

The chain links TRBV3-1 to TRBJ2-7, with TRBD2 as a possible D gene (7 bases). Germline V gene data show CDR1 as LGHDT and CDR2 as YNNKEL (reference sequence). This CDR3 has 17 residues. The germline V and J ends were trimmed by 2 bases and 2 bases, with 19 bases remaining between them. CDR3 loop: CASSQIRIRGATYEQYF. The CDR3 DNA reads as TGTGCCAGCAGCCAAATTAGGATCCGGGGGGCGACCTACGAGCAGTACTTC.

This clonotype has at least ten counts. The V call is TRBV20-1, the J call TRBJ2-5; TRBD1 aligns across 9 bases. Germline CDR1 reads DFQATT; CDR2 reads SNEGSKA (reference sequence). V was clipped by 1 base and J by 4 bases; unmatched bases: 16. This CDR3 comprises 18 residues. The CDR3 loop reads CSARVIPGTGISIETQYF. CDR3 bases: TGCAGTGCTAGAGTGATCCCCGGGACAGGGATTTCCATAGAGACCCAGTACTTC.

This clonotype has at least ten counts. The V and J genes are TRBV20-1 and TRBJ1-1; 7 bases fit TRBD1. CDR1 and CDR2 (germline): DFQATT, SNEGSKA (reference sequence). The V gene end was trimmed by 5 bases and the J gene end by 6 bases; junction bases not matched to a gene: 12. There are 14 residues in the CDR3. The CDR3, as DNA: TGCAGTGCTCCTCAACCAGACAGGGTCCCTGAAGCTTTCTTT. Protein product: CSAPQPDRVPEAFF.

This clonotype was observed at least ten times. The chain is built from TRBV20-1 and TRBJ1-1, with D perhaps matching TRBD1 (6 bases). Trimming took 7 bases from V and 0 from J, leaving 18 bases between them. The CDR3 sequence is 15 residues long. Germline V lookup: CDR1 DFQATT, CDR2 SNEGSKA (reference sequence). The CDR3 coding sequence is TGCAGTGTTCCGGGACATAGATCAATGAACACTGAAGCTTTCTTT. Protein: CSVPGHRSMNTEAFF.

The genes are TRBV27 and TRBJ1-4; D is uncertain. CDR1 is MNHEY, CDR2 SMNVEV, per germline (reference sequence). CDR3 length equals 15 residues. V dropped 7 bases and J dropped 6 bases, with 18 bases sitting between them. This CDR3 is CASTKTRTSDEKLFF. The CDR3 region has the DNA TGTGCCAGCACCAAGACGAGGACGAGCGATGAAAAACTGTTTTTT.

CDR3 loop: CASRASGGGAQETQYF. CDR3 DNA sequence: TGTGCCAGCCGGGCTAGCGGGGGGGGCGCCCAAGAGACCCAGTACTTC. V is TRBV9 and J is TRBJ2-5; TRBD2 matches at 12 bases. The junction had 8 bases not matched to a gene; V was cut back by 7 bases and J by 1 base. Germline values: CDR1 SGDLS, CDR2 YYNGEE. CDR3 length: 16 amino acids.

This clonotype was recorded once. Here the CDR3 DNA reads TGTGCCACCACTAATCCCACCGGTACGCAGTATTTT. Residues: CATTNPTGTQYF. This sequence joins TRBV24-1 and TRBJ2-3; D is unresolved. With 8 bases removed from V and 8 bases from J, the gap between germline ends came to 13 bases. This CDR3 region has 12 residues. Per germline, CDR1 KGHDR and CDR2 SFDVKD.

In this sample, this clonotype turned up many times. The V call is TRBV5-1, the J call TRBJ1-6; a weak D match, TRBD1 (5 bases). The CDR3 sequence is 14 residues long. V lost 5 bases and J 9 bases, leaving 15 bases between the germline ends. Germline CDR1 SGHRS, CDR2 YFSETQ. CDR3 nucleotide sequence: TGCGCCAGCAGTCCGTCGGGGGGTCGTTCACCCCTCCACTTT. Its translation is CASSPSGGRSPLHF.